Listed below are T cell receptor beta chains from one sample, sequenced in a study of blood T cells in healthy people across ages. TCRdb independently ran MiXCR on the 5' RACE reads; one entry per CDR3 protein. This sample has about 1.1 million distinct CDR3 sequences, with around two fifths found just once. The sequencing sample was made of blood. Receptors were obtained from a man younger than 30 in good health. CDR3s include the opening cysteine and the closing phenylalanine or tryptophan. Each record gives: clone size, J gene, V gene, D gene, CDR3 length, CDR3 DNA, CDR3 protein. D genes are given only for firm matches. The size field is filled for only some rows; it gives once, few, many or a size class.

clone_size: few
j_call: TRBJ2-3
v_call: TRBV5-1
d_call: -
cdr3_length: 11
cdr3_nt: TGCGCCAGCGAGTCCGAAAATACGCAGTATTTT
cdr3_aa: CASESENTQYF

clone_size: few
j_call: TRBJ1-1
v_call: TRBV2
d_call: -
cdr3_length: 13
cdr3_nt: TGTGCCAGCAGTCAAGGTCCGGCCACTGAAGCTTTCTTT
cdr3_aa: CASSQGPATEAFF

clone_size: few
j_call: TRBJ2-1
v_call: TRBV9
d_call: TRBD1
cdr3_length: 15
cdr3_nt: TGTGCCAGCAGCGTCGGGGTGGAACAGGGGGCTGAGCAGTTCTTC
cdr3_aa: CASSVGVEQGAEQFF

clone_size: -
j_call: TRBJ2-7
v_call: TRBV12-3/TRBV12-4
d_call: TRBD1
cdr3_length: 15
cdr3_nt: TGTGCCAGCAGTTCAGGACAGGGATTGAGGTACGAGCAGTACTTC
cdr3_aa: CASSSGQGLRYEQYF

clone_size: -
j_call: TRBJ1-4
v_call: TRBV18
d_call: TRBD1
cdr3_length: 16
cdr3_nt: TGTGCCAGCTCACCGGACAGGGGGCATATAAGAGAAAAACTGTTTTTT
cdr3_aa: CASSPDRGHIREKLFF

clone_size: -
j_call: TRBJ2-3
v_call: TRBV12-3/TRBV12-4
d_call: TRBD2
cdr3_length: 16
cdr3_nt: TGTGCCAGCAGTGCCGGTAGCGGGAGTCGTACAGATACGCAGTATTTT
cdr3_aa: CASSAGSGSRTDTQYF

clone_size: few
j_call: TRBJ1-1
v_call: TRBV15
d_call: TRBD1
cdr3_length: 16
cdr3_nt: TGTGCCACCAGCAACGGGACAGGGCGTAAGGACACTGAAGCTTTCTTT
cdr3_aa: CATSNGTGRKDTEAFF

clone_size: -
j_call: TRBJ1-4
v_call: TRBV29-1
d_call: -
cdr3_length: 13
cdr3_nt: TGCAGCGTTGGAGGGCGGATGGATGAAAAACTGTTTTTT
cdr3_aa: CSVGGRMDEKLFF

clone_size: -
j_call: TRBJ2-1
v_call: TRBV7-2
d_call: TRBD2
cdr3_length: 15
cdr3_nt: TGTGCCAGCAGCTTAGCTCGGACTAGCAGCAATGAGCAGTTCTTC
cdr3_aa: CASSLARTSSNEQFF

clone_size: -
j_call: TRBJ1-6
v_call: TRBV6-5
d_call: -
cdr3_length: 16
cdr3_nt: TGTGCCAGCAGTTATCTCACCGGGACGCAAAATTCACCCCTCCACTTT
cdr3_aa: CASSYLTGTQNSPLHF

clone_size: many
j_call: TRBJ2-5
v_call: TRBV4-3
d_call: -
cdr3_length: 15
cdr3_nt: TGCGCCAGCAGCCAAGATCTGGACCGCCAAGAGACCCAGTACTTC
cdr3_aa: CASSQDLDRQETQYF

clone_size: many
j_call: TRBJ1-2
v_call: TRBV4-3
d_call: -
cdr3_length: 15
cdr3_nt: TGCGCCAGCAGCCAAGATAGGGCCATGGGCTATGGCTACACCTTC
cdr3_aa: CASSQDRAMGYGYTF

clone_size: -
j_call: TRBJ1-1
v_call: TRBV7-9
d_call: -
cdr3_length: 14
cdr3_nt: TGTGCCAGCACCCCACAGGTCATGAACACTGAAGCTTTCTTT
cdr3_aa: CASTPQVMNTEAFF

clone_size: -
j_call: TRBJ1-5
v_call: TRBV6-2/TRBV6-3
d_call: TRBD1
cdr3_length: 18
cdr3_nt: TGTGCCAGCAGTTACTCAATGTCCCGGGACAGGGGGAACCAGCCCCAGCATTTT
cdr3_aa: CASSYSMSRDRGNQPQHF

clone_size: few
j_call: TRBJ2-5
v_call: TRBV20-1
d_call: TRBD2
cdr3_length: 14
cdr3_nt: TGCAGTGCCCCACTAGCGGGGGTTGAAGAGACCCAGTACTTC
cdr3_aa: CSAPLAGVEETQYF

clone_size: -
j_call: TRBJ1-4
v_call: TRBV29-1
d_call: TRBD1
cdr3_length: 12
cdr3_nt: TGCAGCGTTCCGGGACAGGGTGAGGAACTGTTTTTT
cdr3_aa: CSVPGQGEELFF

clone_size: -
j_call: TRBJ1-4
v_call: TRBV7-9
d_call: TRBD1
cdr3_length: 14
cdr3_nt: TGTGCCAGCAGCGACACAGGGGCTAGGGAAAAACTGTTTTTT
cdr3_aa: CASSDTGAREKLFF

clone_size: few
j_call: TRBJ2-7
v_call: TRBV21-1
d_call: -
cdr3_length: 15
cdr3_nt: TGTGCCAGCAGCATCCCATCGGGGGAATCCTACGAGCAGTACTTC
cdr3_aa: CASSIPSGESYEQYF

clone_size: few
j_call: TRBJ2-1
v_call: TRBV11-3
d_call: -
cdr3_length: 15
cdr3_nt: TGTGCCAGCAGCCTAGGCAGGGGTTGGTACAATGAGCAGTTCTTC
cdr3_aa: CASSLGRGWYNEQFF

clone_size: few
j_call: TRBJ2-3
v_call: TRBV10-3
d_call: -
cdr3_length: 15
cdr3_nt: TGTGCCATCAGTGAGTCGGACAGAAGCACAGATACGCAGTATTTT
cdr3_aa: CAISESDRSTDTQYF

clone_size: -
j_call: TRBJ2-7
v_call: TRBV4-3
d_call: -
cdr3_length: 16
cdr3_nt: TGCGCCAGCAGCCAGCGTATAGGGGATTTGATCGACGAGCAGTACTTC
cdr3_aa: CASSQRIGDLIDEQYF

clone_size: -
j_call: TRBJ1-5
v_call: TRBV18
d_call: -
cdr3_length: 15
cdr3_nt: TGTGCCAGCTCGCGGACAGCTGATAGCAAGCAGCCCCAGCATTTT
cdr3_aa: CASSRTADSKQPQHF

clone_size: -
j_call: TRBJ2-1
v_call: TRBV7-9
d_call: TRBD1
cdr3_length: 17
cdr3_nt: TGTGCCAGCAGCTTATATGGGGTGACAGGGGGCGAAAATGAGCAGTTCTTC
cdr3_aa: CASSLYGVTGGENEQFF

clone_size: -
j_call: TRBJ1-4
v_call: TRBV4-2
d_call: -
cdr3_length: 15
cdr3_nt: TGTGCCAGCAGCCAGTGGGACTTCTCTAATGAAAAACTGTTTTTT
cdr3_aa: CASSQWDFSNEKLFF

clone_size: -
j_call: TRBJ1-6
v_call: TRBV10-3
d_call: TRBD1
cdr3_length: 15
cdr3_nt: TGTGCCATCAGCGGACAGGGGTCGAATAATTCACCCCTCCACTTT
cdr3_aa: CAISGQGSNNSPLHF

clone_size: -
j_call: TRBJ1-5
v_call: TRBV20-1
d_call: -
cdr3_length: 17
cdr3_nt: TGCAGTGCTAGAGATCGTTGGACGCCGTATAGCAATCAGCCCCAGCATTTT
cdr3_aa: CSARDRWTPYSNQPQHF

clone_size: -
j_call: TRBJ2-7
v_call: TRBV4-2
d_call: TRBD1
cdr3_length: 15
cdr3_nt: TGTGCCAGCAGCTTTCTCCGGACAGGGAACTACGAGCAGTACTTC
cdr3_aa: CASSFLRTGNYEQYF

clone_size: few
j_call: TRBJ2-1
v_call: TRBV9
d_call: -
cdr3_length: 14
cdr3_nt: TGTGCCAGTTCGGACCCCCACCAAGGTGGGGAGCAGTTCTTC
cdr3_aa: CASSDPHQGGEQFF

clone_size: -
j_call: TRBJ1-1
v_call: TRBV5-1
d_call: -
cdr3_length: 16
cdr3_nt: TGCGCCAGCAGCTTGGGGCAGAATAATGTAGGAACTGAAGCTTTCTTT
cdr3_aa: CASSLGQNNVGTEAFF

clone_size: -
j_call: TRBJ2-2
v_call: TRBV12-3/TRBV12-4
d_call: -
cdr3_length: 14
cdr3_nt: TGTGCCAGCAGGGACTACGCAGGGAGCCGGGAGCTGTTTTTT
cdr3_aa: CASRDYAGSRELFF

clone_size: -
j_call: TRBJ1-1
v_call: TRBV3-1
d_call: -
cdr3_length: 14
cdr3_nt: TGTGCCAGCAGCCAATCGGGGGGGGTCACTGAAGCTTTCTTT
cdr3_aa: CASSQSGGVTEAFF

clone_size: few
j_call: TRBJ2-5
v_call: TRBV20-1
d_call: TRBD2
cdr3_length: 15
cdr3_nt: TGCAGTGCTGGACAACTAGCGGGAGCTCAAGAGACCCAGTACTTC
cdr3_aa: CSAGQLAGAQETQYF

clone_size: few
j_call: TRBJ2-3
v_call: TRBV29-1
d_call: TRBD1
cdr3_length: 13
cdr3_nt: TGCAGTGTGAGACAGGGGGGATCAGATACGCAGTATTTT
cdr3_aa: CSVRQGGSDTQYF

clone_size: -
j_call: TRBJ2-7
v_call: TRBV9
d_call: -
cdr3_length: 16
cdr3_nt: TGTGCCAGCAGCGTAGGTTCGCGTATGGAGGTCTACGAGCAGTACTTC
cdr3_aa: CASSVGSRMEVYEQYF

clone_size: -
j_call: TRBJ1-4
v_call: TRBV29-1
d_call: -
cdr3_length: 11
cdr3_nt: TGCAGCGCCGCCGCAGGGGAGAAACTGTTTTTT
cdr3_aa: CSAAAGEKLFF

clone_size: -
j_call: TRBJ1-5
v_call: TRBV19
d_call: -
cdr3_length: 14
cdr3_nt: TGTGCCAGTGCACACCGGGACAGCAATCAGCCCCAGCATTTT
cdr3_aa: CASAHRDSNQPQHF

clone_size: -
j_call: TRBJ2-1
v_call: TRBV3-1
d_call: TRBD1
cdr3_length: 16
cdr3_nt: TGTGCCAGCAGTCTCAACGCGGGACAGGGGGGCAATGAGCAGTTCTTC
cdr3_aa: CASSLNAGQGGNEQFF

clone_size: many
j_call: TRBJ1-2
v_call: TRBV7-9
d_call: -
cdr3_length: 13
cdr3_nt: TGTGCCAGCAGCCCGGGGGCCACCTATGGCTACACCTTC
cdr3_aa: CASSPGATYGYTF

clone_size: -
j_call: TRBJ2-1
v_call: TRBV7-3
d_call: TRBD1
cdr3_length: 16
cdr3_nt: TGTGCCAGCAGCTTAATCGGTACAGGGGGCCCCTCGGAGCAGTTCTTC
cdr3_aa: CASSLIGTGGPSEQFF

clone_size: many
j_call: TRBJ2-1
v_call: TRBV29-1
d_call: TRBD1
cdr3_length: 13
cdr3_nt: TGCAGCGTTGGACGGACAGGAAGGACTGAGCAGTTCTTC
cdr3_aa: CSVGRTGRTEQFF

clone_size: -
j_call: TRBJ1-5
v_call: TRBV5-1
d_call: TRBD1
cdr3_length: 14
cdr3_nt: TGCGCCAGCAGCCCCGGACAGGGTCAACAGCCCCAGCATTTT
cdr3_aa: CASSPGQGQQPQHF

clone_size: -
j_call: TRBJ2-5
v_call: TRBV3-1
d_call: TRBD2
cdr3_length: 17
cdr3_nt: TGTGCCAGCAGCCAAGATGGACTAGCGGGGGGTTTTGGTGAGCAGTACTTC
cdr3_aa: CASSQDGLAGGFGEQYF

clone_size: few
j_call: TRBJ1-1
v_call: TRBV6-2/TRBV6-3
d_call: -
cdr3_length: 15
cdr3_nt: TGTGCCAGCAGGTGGGCAGATATTATGGACACTGAAGCTTTCTTT
cdr3_aa: CASRWADIMDTEAFF

clone_size: -
j_call: TRBJ1-1
v_call: TRBV4-1
d_call: -
cdr3_length: 15
cdr3_nt: TGCGCCAGCAGCCAAGAAGGGGGGCTGAACACTGAAGCTTTCTTT
cdr3_aa: CASSQEGGLNTEAFF

clone_size: -
j_call: TRBJ1-2
v_call: TRBV11-1
d_call: -
cdr3_length: 13
cdr3_nt: TGTGCCAGCAGCTTAGAACCGGCCTATGGCTACACCTTC
cdr3_aa: CASSLEPAYGYTF

clone_size: -
j_call: TRBJ2-7
v_call: TRBV28
d_call: TRBD1
cdr3_length: 14
cdr3_nt: TGTGCCAGCAGTGCCGGACAGGGATTCTACGAGCAGTACTTC
cdr3_aa: CASSAGQGFYEQYF

clone_size: -
j_call: TRBJ1-6
v_call: TRBV25-1
d_call: -
cdr3_length: 16
cdr3_nt: TGTGCCAGCAGTGAAATTGAACAGGGTTTTAATTCACCCCTCCACTTT
cdr3_aa: CASSEIEQGFNSPLHF

clone_size: -
j_call: TRBJ2-2
v_call: TRBV6-2/TRBV6-3
d_call: -
cdr3_length: 14
cdr3_nt: TGTGCCAGCAGTTACTCGACAGTCGGCGGGGAGCTGTTTTTT
cdr3_aa: CASSYSTVGGELFF

clone_size: -
j_call: TRBJ2-7
v_call: TRBV20-1
d_call: TRBD1
cdr3_length: 14
cdr3_nt: TGCAGTGCTAGACAGACAGGGGGGTACAATGAGCAGTACTTC
cdr3_aa: CSARQTGGYNEQYF

clone_size: once
j_call: TRBJ2-6
v_call: TRBV2
d_call: -
cdr3_length: 17
cdr3_nt: TGTGCCAGCAGTAGGAGGACAAACCCTTCTGGGGCCAACGTCCTGATTTTC
cdr3_aa: CASSRRTNPSGANVLIF

clone_size: -
j_call: TRBJ1-5
v_call: TRBV7-9
d_call: TRBD1
cdr3_length: 17
cdr3_nt: TGTGCCAGCAGCCTCGACAGGGGAGCAAGAAGCAATCAGCCCCAGCATTTT
cdr3_aa: CASSLDRGARSNQPQHF